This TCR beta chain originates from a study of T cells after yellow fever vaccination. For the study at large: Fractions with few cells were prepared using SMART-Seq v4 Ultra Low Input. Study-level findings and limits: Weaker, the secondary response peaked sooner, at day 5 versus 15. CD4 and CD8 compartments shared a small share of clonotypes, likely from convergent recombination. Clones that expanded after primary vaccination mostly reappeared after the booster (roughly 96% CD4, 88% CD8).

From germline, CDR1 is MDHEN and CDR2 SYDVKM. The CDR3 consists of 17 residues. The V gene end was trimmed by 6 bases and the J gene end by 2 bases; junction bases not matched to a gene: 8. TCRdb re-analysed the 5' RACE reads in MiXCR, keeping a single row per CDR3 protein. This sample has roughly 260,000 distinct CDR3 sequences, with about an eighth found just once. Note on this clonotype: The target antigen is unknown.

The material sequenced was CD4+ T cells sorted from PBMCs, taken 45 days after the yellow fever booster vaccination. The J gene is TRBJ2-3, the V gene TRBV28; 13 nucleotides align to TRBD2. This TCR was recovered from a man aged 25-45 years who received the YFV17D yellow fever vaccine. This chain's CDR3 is CASRRTSGRILTDTQYF. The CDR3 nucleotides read TGTGCCAGCAGGAGGACTAGCGGGAGAATCCTCACAGATACGCAGTATTTT.